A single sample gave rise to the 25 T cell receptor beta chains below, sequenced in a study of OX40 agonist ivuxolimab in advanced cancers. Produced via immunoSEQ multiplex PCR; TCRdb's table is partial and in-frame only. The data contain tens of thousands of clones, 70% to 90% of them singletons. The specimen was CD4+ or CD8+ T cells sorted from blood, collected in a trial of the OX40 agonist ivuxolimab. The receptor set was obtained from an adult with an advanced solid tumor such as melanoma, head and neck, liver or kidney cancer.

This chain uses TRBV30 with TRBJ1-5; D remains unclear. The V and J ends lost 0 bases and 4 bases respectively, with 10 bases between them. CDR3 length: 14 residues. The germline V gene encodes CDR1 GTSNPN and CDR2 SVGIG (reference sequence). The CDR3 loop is CAWSVGVGNQPQHF. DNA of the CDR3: TGTGCCTGGAGTGTCGGGGTAGGAAATCAGCCCCAGCATTTT.

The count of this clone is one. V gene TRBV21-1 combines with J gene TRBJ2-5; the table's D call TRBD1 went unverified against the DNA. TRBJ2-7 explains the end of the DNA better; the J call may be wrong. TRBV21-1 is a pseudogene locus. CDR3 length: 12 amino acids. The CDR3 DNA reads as TGTGCCAGCAGCAAGACAGGGTACGAGCAGTACTTC. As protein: CASSKTGYEQYF.

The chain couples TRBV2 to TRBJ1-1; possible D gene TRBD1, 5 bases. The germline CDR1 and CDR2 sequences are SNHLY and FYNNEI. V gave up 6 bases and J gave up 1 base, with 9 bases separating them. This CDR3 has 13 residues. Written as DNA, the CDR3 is TGTGCCAGCAGATTGGGGGGGAACACTGAAGCTTTCTTT. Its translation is CASRLGGNTEAFF.

The CDR3 DNA follows: TGTGCCAGCAGCGAGGAAACGGCCTGGCAAACTGAAGCTTTCTTT. Translating it yields CASSEETAWQTEAFF. The chain recombines TRBV5-4 with TRBJ1-1; no firm D call. V was pared by 4 bases and J by 5 bases, with 18 bases between. CDR3 length equals 15 residues. Germline V gives CDR1 SGHNT, CDR2 YYREEE (reference sequence).

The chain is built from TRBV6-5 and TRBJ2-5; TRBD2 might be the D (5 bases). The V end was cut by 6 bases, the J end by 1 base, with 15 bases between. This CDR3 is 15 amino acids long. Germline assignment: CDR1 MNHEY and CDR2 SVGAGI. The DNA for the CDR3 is TGTGCCAGCAGCCTATTTGGCCTAGCCCAAGAGACCCAGTACTTC. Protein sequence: CASSLFGLAQETQYF.

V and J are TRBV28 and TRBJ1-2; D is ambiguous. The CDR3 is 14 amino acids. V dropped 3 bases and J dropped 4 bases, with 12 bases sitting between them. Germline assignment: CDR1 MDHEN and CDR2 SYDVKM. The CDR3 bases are TGTGCCAGCAGTTTCCGGCAGTTCCTCTATGGCTACACCTTC. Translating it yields CASSFRQFLYGYTF.

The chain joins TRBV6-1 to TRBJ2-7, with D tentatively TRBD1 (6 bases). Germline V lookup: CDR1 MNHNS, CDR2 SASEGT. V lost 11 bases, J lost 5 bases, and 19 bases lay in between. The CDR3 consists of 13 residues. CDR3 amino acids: CAGSTETGHEQYF. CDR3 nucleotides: TGTGCCGGGTCGACGGAGACAGGCCACGAGCAGTACTTC.

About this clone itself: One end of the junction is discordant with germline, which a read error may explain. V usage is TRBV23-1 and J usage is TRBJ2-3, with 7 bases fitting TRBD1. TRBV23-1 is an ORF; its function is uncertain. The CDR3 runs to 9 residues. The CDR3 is CASRRDRDF. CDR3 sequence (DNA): TGCGCCAGCAGACGAGACAGGGATTTT.

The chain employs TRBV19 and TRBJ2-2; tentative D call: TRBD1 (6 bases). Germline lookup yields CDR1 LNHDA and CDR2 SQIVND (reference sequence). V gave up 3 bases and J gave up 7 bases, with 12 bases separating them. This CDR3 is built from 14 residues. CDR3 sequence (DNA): TGTGCCAGTAGTATGGGGCAGGGGCGCGGGGAGCTGTTTTTT. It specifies CASSMGQGRGELFF. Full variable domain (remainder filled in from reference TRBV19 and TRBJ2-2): DGGITQSPKYLFRKEGQNVTLSCEQNLNHDAMYWYRQDPGQGLRLIYYSQIVNDFQKGDIAEGYSVSREKKESFPLTVTSAQKNPTAFYLCASSMGQGRGELFFGEGSRLTVL.

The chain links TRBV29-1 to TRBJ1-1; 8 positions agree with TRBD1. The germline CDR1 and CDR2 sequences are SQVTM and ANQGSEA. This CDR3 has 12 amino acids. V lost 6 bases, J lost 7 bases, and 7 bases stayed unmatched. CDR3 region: CSVLGQGYEAFF. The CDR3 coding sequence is TGCAGCGTCCTCGGACAGGGCTATGAAGCTTTCTTT.

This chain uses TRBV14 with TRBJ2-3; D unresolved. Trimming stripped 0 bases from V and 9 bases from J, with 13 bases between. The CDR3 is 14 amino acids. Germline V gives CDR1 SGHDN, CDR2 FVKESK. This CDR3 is CASSQDLGRPTQYF. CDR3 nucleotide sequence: TGTGCCAGCAGCCAAGATCTCGGACGGCCGACGCAGTATTTT. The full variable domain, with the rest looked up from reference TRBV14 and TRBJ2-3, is EAGVTQFPSHSVIEKGQTVTLRCDPISGHDNLYWYRRVMGKEIKFLLHFVKESKQDESGMPNNRFLAERTGGTYSTLKVQPAELEDSGVYFCASSQDLGRPTQYFGPGTRLTVL.

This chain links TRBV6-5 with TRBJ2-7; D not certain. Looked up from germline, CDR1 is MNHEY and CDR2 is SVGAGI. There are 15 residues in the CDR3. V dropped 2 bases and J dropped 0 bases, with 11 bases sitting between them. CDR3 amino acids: CASSYKADSSYEQYF. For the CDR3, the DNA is TGTGCCAGCAGTTACAAGGCAGATAGCTCCTACGAGCAGTACTTC.

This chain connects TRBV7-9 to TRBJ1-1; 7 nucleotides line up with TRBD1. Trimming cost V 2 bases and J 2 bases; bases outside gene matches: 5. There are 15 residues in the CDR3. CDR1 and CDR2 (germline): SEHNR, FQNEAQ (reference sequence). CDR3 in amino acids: CASSLLGTDNTEAFF. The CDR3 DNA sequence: TGTGCCAGCAGCTTATTAGGGACAGACAACACTGAAGCTTTCTTT.

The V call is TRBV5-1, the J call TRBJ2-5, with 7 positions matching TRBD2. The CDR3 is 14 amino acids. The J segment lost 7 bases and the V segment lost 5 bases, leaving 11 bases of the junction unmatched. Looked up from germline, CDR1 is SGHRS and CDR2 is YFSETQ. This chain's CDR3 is CASRGGESVGTQYF. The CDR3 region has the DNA TGCGCCAGCAGGGGGGGGGAGTCCGTCGGGACCCAGTACTTC.

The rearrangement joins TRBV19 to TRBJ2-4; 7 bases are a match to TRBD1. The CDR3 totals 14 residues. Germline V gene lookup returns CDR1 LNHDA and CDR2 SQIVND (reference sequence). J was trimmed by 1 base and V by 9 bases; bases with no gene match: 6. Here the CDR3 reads CARGQLRAKNIQYF. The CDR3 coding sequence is TGTGCCAGGGGACAGCTAAGGGCCAAAAACATTCAGTACTTC. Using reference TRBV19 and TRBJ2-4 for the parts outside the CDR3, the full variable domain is DGGITQSPKYLFRKEGQNVTLSCEQNLNHDAMYWYRQDPGQGLRLIYYSQIVNDFQKGDIAEGYSVSREKKESFPLTVTSAQKNPTAFYLCARGQLRAKNIQYFGAGTRLSVL.

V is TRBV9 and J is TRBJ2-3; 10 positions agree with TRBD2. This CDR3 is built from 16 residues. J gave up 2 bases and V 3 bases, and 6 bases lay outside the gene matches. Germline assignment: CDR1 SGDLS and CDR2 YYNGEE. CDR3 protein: CASSGNGTSVTDTQYF. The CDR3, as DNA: TGTGCCAGCAGCGGCAACGGGACTAGCGTCACAGATACGCAGTATTTT.

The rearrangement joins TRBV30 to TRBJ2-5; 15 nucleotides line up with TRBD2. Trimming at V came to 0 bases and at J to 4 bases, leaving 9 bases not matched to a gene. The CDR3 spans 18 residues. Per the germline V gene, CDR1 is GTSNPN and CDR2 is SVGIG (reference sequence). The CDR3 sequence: CAWSVWGLAGGGGETQYF. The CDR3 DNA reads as TGTGCCTGGAGTGTATGGGGACTAGCGGGAGGAGGGGGAGAGACCCAGTACTTC.

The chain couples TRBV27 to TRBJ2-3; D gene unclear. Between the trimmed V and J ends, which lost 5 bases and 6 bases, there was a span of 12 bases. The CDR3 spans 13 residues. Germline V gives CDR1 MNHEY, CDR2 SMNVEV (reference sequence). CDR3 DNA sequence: TGTGCCAGCAGTGCCCGGGCGTTGGATACGCAGTATTTT. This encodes CASSARALDTQYF.

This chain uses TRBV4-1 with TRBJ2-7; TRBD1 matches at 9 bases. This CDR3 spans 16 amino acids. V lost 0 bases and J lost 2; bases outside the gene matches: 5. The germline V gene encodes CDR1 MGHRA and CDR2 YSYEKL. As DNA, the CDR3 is TGCGCCAGCAGCCAAGAAGGTGGGACAGGGACCTACGAGCAGTACTTC. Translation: CASSQEGGTGTYEQYF.

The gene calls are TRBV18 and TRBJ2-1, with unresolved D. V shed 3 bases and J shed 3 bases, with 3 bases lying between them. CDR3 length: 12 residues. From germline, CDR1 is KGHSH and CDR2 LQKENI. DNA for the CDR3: TGTGCCAGCTCACCGGGCTACAATGAGCAGTTCTTC. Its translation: CASSPGYNEQFF.

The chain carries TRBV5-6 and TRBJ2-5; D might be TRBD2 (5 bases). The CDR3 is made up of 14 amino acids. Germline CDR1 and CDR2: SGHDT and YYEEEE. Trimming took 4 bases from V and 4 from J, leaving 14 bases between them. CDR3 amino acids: CASSLPGLGETQYF. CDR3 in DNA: TGTGCCAGCAGCCTCCCAGGACTTGGAGAGACCCAGTACTTC.

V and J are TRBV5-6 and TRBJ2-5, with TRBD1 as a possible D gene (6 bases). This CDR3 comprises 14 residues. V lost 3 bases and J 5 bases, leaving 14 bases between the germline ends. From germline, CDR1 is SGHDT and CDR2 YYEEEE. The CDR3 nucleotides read TGTGCCAGCAGCTCCGATACAGGGTGGGAGACCCAGTACTTC. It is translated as CASSSDTGWETQYF.

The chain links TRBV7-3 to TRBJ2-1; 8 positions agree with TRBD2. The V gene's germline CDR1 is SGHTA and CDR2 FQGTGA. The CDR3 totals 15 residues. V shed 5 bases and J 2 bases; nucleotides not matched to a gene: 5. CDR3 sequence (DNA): TGTGCCAGCAGCGGCAGCGGGAGCCCCTACAATGAGCAGTTCTTC. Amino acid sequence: CASSGSGSPYNEQFF.

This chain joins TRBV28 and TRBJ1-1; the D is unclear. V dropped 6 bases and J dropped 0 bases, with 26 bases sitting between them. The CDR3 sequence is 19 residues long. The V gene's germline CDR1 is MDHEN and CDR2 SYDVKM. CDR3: CASSSSRDPRRYLNTEAFF. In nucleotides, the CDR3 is TGTGCCAGCAGCTCTTCCCGCGACCCGAGACGGTACCTGAACACTGAAGCTTTCTTT.

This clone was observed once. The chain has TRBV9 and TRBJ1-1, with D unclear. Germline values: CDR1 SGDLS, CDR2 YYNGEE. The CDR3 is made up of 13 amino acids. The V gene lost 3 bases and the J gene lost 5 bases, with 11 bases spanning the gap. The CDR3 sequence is CASSARLGTEAFF. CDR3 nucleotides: TGTGCCAGCAGCGCCCGACTGGGAACTGAAGCTTTCTTT. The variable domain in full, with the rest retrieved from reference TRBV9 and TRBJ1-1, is DSGVTQTPKHLITATGQRVTLRCSPRSGDLSVYWYQQSLDQGLQFLIQYYNGEERAKGNILERFSAQQFPDLHSELNLSSLELGDSALYFCASSARLGTEAFFGQGTRLTVV.